These 2 T cell receptor beta chains were all obtained from the same sample, sequenced in a study of T cell responses to AZD1222 COVID-19 vaccine. Profiling relied on immunoSEQ multiplex PCR, and the TCRdb table lists in-frame clones only, not all of them. The sample lists over 120,000 clones; 85% to 95% were seen once. Sequencing used peripheral blood, obtained on day 0 of AZD1222 vaccination. The source is an adult in good health.

The chain uses TRBV7-9 and TRBJ2-2, with D unresolved. The V and J ends lost 1 base and 9 bases respectively, with 15 bases between them. This CDR3 has 15 residues. Germline V gives CDR1 SEHNR, CDR2 FQNEAQ (reference sequence). The CDR3 nucleotides read TGTGCCAGCAGCTTAGAGATTTTATGGGCCCGGGAGCTGTTTTTT. This sequence encodes CASSLEILWARELFF. Drawing the rest from reference TRBV7-9 and TRBJ2-2, the complete variable domain is DTGVSQNPRHKITKRGQNVTFRCDPISEHNRLYWYRQTLGQGPEFLTYFQNEAQLEKSRLLSDRFSAERPKGSFSTLEIQRTEQGDSAMYLCASSLEILWARELFFGEGSRLTVL.

This chain links TRBV5-4 with TRBJ1-2, with D perhaps matching TRBD1 (5 bases). The germline V and J ends were trimmed by 0 bases and 5 bases, with 11 bases remaining between them. Looked up from germline, CDR1 is SGHNT and CDR2 is YYREEE (reference sequence). The CDR3 sequence is 14 residues long. The CDR3 nucleotides are TGTGCCAGCAGCTTGGCTGGGGGTTTTTATGGCTACACCTTC. As protein: CASSLAGGFYGYTF.